This is a list of T cell receptor beta chains from one sample in a study of blood T cell repertoires in COVID-19. Sequencing was performed with immunoSEQ multiplex PCR; in TCRdb, only in-frame clones are kept and a portion is missing. The sample lists under 200,000 clones, 86% occurring once. The sample consisted of peripheral blood. The receptors stem from a man between 18 and 35 years old with acute or convalescent COVID-19. Each CDR3 is given with its conserved first and last residue. A D gene is named only where the DNA matches it firmly. Not every row has a clone size; where given, it reads once, few, many or a size class.

V gene,D gene,clone size,J gene,CDR3 length,CDR3 DNA,CDR3 protein
TRBV4-1,NA,NA,TRBJ2-5,16,TGCGCCAGCAGCCAAGGGTCTAGCTCGGGTATCGAGACCCAGTACTTC,CASSQGSSSGIETQYF
TRBV7-3,NA,NA,TRBJ1-1,16,TGTGCCAGCAGCCTCTTAGGACAGAAAGAGAACACTGAAGCTTTCTTT,CASSLLGQKENTEAFF
TRBV5-1,NA,NA,TRBJ2-7,12,TGCGCCAGCAGCCTGGACGGTTACGAGCAGTACTTC,CASSLDGYEQYF
TRBV4-1,TRBD1,NA,TRBJ1-5,15,TGCGCCAGCAGCCACTCGGGACAGAGCAATCAGCCCCAGCATTTT,CASSHSGQSNQPQHF
TRBV3-1/TRBV3-2,TRBD1,NA,TRBJ1-2,15,TGTGCCAGCAGCCAGACCGGGACAGGGGGTTCTGGCTACACCTTC,CASSQTGTGGSGYTF
TRBV7-9,TRBD1,NA,TRBJ1-1,17,TGTGCCAGCAGCTTACAAGTACTGACAGGGATAGGGACTGAAGCTTTCTTT,CASSLQVLTGIGTEAFF
TRBV30,NA,few,TRBJ2-5,15,TGTGCCTGGAGTCCCCCGGGACTGGTTGGGGAGACCCAGTACTTC,CAWSPPGLVGETQYF
TRBV19,NA,NA,TRBJ1-2,13,TGTGCCAGTAGTCCGACGGAGGGAGTAGGCTACACCTTC,CASSPTEGVGYTF
TRBV19,NA,NA,TRBJ2-5,14,TGTGCCAGTAGTCCCGATCGGGGGACGGAGACCCAGTACTTC,CASSPDRGTETQYF
TRBV2,TRBD2,NA,TRBJ2-3,18,TGTGCCAGCAGTGAACAGTTTGCTAGCGGGGGAGCCCTAGATACGCAGTATTTT,CASSEQFASGGALDTQYF
TRBV18,NA,NA,TRBJ2-5,13,TGTGCCAGCTCACCGGCGGGGCGGGAGACCCAGTACTTC,CASSPAGRETQYF
TRBV15,TRBD1,few,TRBJ1-6,17,TGTGCCACCAGCAGAGTAAGGTCCGGGACAGGGGGATCACCCCTCCACTTT,CATSRVRSGTGGSPLHF
TRBV19,NA,NA,TRBJ1-6,15,TGTGCCAGTAGTATTTCTGAGGTTTATAATTCACCCCTCCACTTT,CASSISEVYNSPLHF
TRBV9,NA,NA,TRBJ1-1,15,TGTGCCAGCAGCGACCAGGGAGGAGTAAACACTGAAGCTTTCTTT,CASSDQGGVNTEAFF
TRBV6-1,NA,NA,TRBJ1-2,15,TGTGCCAGCAGTGAACCGGACAGTACCTTCTATGGCTACACCTTC,CASSEPDSTFYGYTF
TRBV7-3,NA,NA,TRBJ2-2,15,TGTGCCAGCAGTTCGGGACTCTACCCCACCGGGGAGCTGTTTTTT,CASSSGLYPTGELFF
TRBV6-5,NA,NA,TRBJ1-2,13,TGTGCCAGCAGTTACTCAGGACAGTATGGCTACACCTTC,CASSYSGQYGYTF
TRBV10-2,NA,NA,TRBJ1-1,14,TGCGCCAGCAGTGATTCAGTTATGAACACTGAAGCTTTCTTT,CASSDSVMNTEAFF
TRBV27,TRBD1,NA,TRBJ1-2,14,TGTGCCAGCAGTTTGGACAGGGCCATCTATGGCTACACCTTC,CASSLDRAIYGYTF
TRBV4-1,NA,few,TRBJ1-2,14,TGCGCCAGCAGCCACGCAACTCAGGGTGGTGGCTACACCTTC,CASSHATQGGGYTF
TRBV6-5,TRBD1,once,TRBJ1-1,13,TGTGCCAGCGGGGGACAGAGGAACACTGAAGCTTTCTTT,CASGGQRNTEAFF
TRBV6-6,TRBD1,NA,TRBJ1-2,14,TGTGCCAGCAAAAGGGACAGGGAATGGGATGGCTACACCTTC,CASKRDREWDGYTF
TRBV28,TRBD2,NA,TRBJ2-3,17,TGTGCCAGCAGGGGCTTGGCGGGGGTGATCAGCACAGATACGCAGTATTTT,CASRGLAGVISTDTQYF
TRBV6-4,NA,NA,TRBJ2-5,11,TGTGCCAGCCCGAGGAGGGAGACCCAGTACTTC,CASPRRETQYF
TRBV11-2,NA,NA,TRBJ2-5,15,TGTGCCAGCAGTCCCTCTCCGGGTGGGGGCGAGACCCAGTACTTC,CASSPSPGGGETQYF
TRBV14,NA,NA,TRBJ1-5,16,TGTGCCAGCAGCCAAGAAGGGGGGGATAGCAATCAGCCCCAGCATTTT,CASSQEGGDSNQPQHF
TRBV27,TRBD2,NA,TRBJ2-1,16,TGTGCCAGCAGTTTATTTAGCGGGGGCTCTTGGACGGAGCAGTTCTTC,CASSLFSGGSWTEQFF
TRBV3-1/TRBV3-2,NA,NA,TRBJ2-3,18,TGTGCCAGCAGCAACCGGCAAACAGCGGCTGCGGGCACAGATACGCAGTATTTT,CASSNRQTAAAGTDTQYF
TRBV6-2/TRBV6-3,TRBD1,NA,TRBJ1-5,15,TGTGCCAGCAGTAAGACAGGGGGAATTGGTCAGCCCCAGCATTTT,CASSKTGGIGQPQHF
TRBV14,NA,NA,TRBJ1-2,12,TGTGCCAGCAGCCTCCTAGGGGGACCGTACACCTTC,CASSLLGGPYTF
TRBV18,TRBD1,NA,TRBJ1-1,16,TGTGCCAGCTCTCTCGACAGGGGCGTACTGAACACTGAAGCTTTCTTT,CASSLDRGVLNTEAFF
TRBV19,TRBD2,NA,TRBJ2-2,16,TGTGCCAGTAGTATGGCGGGGGAGTTAAACACCGGGGAGCTGTTTTTT,CASSMAGELNTGELFF
TRBV11-2,NA,NA,TRBJ2-7,13,TGTGCCAGCAGCTTAGAGACTCCCAACGAGCAGTACTTC,CASSLETPNEQYF
TRBV30,NA,NA,TRBJ2-5,13,TGTGCCTGGAGTGTAGGAGAGACGGAGACCCAGTACTTC,CAWSVGETETQYF
TRBV7-9,NA,NA,TRBJ1-3,13,TGTGCCAGCATTCCTCGAGCCGGAAACACCATATATTTT,CASIPRAGNTIYF
TRBV2,NA,NA,TRBJ2-5,16,TGTGCCAGCAGTGACCCAAAGGCGGGCTACGAGGAGACCCAGTACTTC,CASSDPKAGYEETQYF
TRBV18,NA,NA,TRBJ2-3,16,TGTGCCAGCTCACCCCCGGGGAGTTATAGCACAGATACGCAGTATTTT,CASSPPGSYSTDTQYF
TRBV9,NA,NA,TRBJ2-5,15,TGTGCCAGCAGCGTATTGGCCACTGGGGGGGAGACCCAGTACTTC,CASSVLATGGETQYF
TRBV28,TRBD1,NA,TRBJ1-5,13,TGTGCCAGCAGTAGGACAGGGGTGCAGCCCCAGCATTTT,CASSRTGVQPQHF
TRBV6-5,TRBD1,few,TRBJ2-3,15,TGTGCCAGCAGCCCCCCGGGACAGTCTACAGATACGCAGTATTTT,CASSPPGQSTDTQYF
TRBV30,NA,NA,TRBJ2-2,14,TGTGCCTGGAGTGTCCGATTGGGAGGCGGGGAGCTGTTTTTT,CAWSVRLGGGELFF
TRBV13,NA,NA,TRBJ1-5,14,TGTGCCAGCACCCGAGGGGGGGGCAATCAGCCCCAGCATTTT,CASTRGGGNQPQHF
TRBV19,NA,NA,TRBJ2-2,16,TGTGCCAGTAGTATAGGCGACAGCCTCAACACCGGGGAGCTGTTTTTT,CASSIGDSLNTGELFF
TRBV7-3,TRBD2,NA,TRBJ2-3,16,TGTGCCAGCAGCTTATCGACTAGCGGGGGATTTGTTACGCAGTATTTT,CASSLSTSGGFVTQYF
TRBV7-9,TRBD1,NA,TRBJ2-7,15,TGTGCCAGCAGCCCAAGACAGGGCTTATCCTACGAGCAGTACTTC,CASSPRQGLSYEQYF
TRBV19,NA,NA,TRBJ1-1,13,TGTGCCAGTAGTATCGGTAGGGGATTTGAAGCTTTCTTT,CASSIGRGFEAFF
TRBV7-8,NA,NA,TRBJ2-6,16,TGTGCCAGCAGTGTAACAGGGACCTCTGGGGCCAACGTCCTGACTTTC,CASSVTGTSGANVLTF
TRBV11-2,NA,NA,TRBJ1-1,13,TGTGCCAGCAGCTTAGGACAGGAACCCGGAGCTTTCTTT,CASSLGQEPGAFF
TRBV19,TRBD1,NA,TRBJ1-3,14,TGTGCCAGTAGTGATCCGGGACAGGGGGACACCATATATTTT,CASSDPGQGDTIYF